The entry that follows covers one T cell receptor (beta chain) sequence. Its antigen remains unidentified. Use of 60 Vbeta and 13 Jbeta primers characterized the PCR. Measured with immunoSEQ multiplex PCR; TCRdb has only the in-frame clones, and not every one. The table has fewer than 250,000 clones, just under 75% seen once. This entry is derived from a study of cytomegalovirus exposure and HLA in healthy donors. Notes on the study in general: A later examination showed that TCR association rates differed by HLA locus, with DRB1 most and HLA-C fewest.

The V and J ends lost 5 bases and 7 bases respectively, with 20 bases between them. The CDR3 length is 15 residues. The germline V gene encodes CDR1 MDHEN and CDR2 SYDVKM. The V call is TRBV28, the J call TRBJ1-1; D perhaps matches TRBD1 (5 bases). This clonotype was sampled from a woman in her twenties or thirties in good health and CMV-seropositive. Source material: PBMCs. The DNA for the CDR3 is TGTGCCAGCAGTCCCCGTCCTGACAGAACGTATGAAGCTTTCTTT. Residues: CASSPRPDRTYEAFF.